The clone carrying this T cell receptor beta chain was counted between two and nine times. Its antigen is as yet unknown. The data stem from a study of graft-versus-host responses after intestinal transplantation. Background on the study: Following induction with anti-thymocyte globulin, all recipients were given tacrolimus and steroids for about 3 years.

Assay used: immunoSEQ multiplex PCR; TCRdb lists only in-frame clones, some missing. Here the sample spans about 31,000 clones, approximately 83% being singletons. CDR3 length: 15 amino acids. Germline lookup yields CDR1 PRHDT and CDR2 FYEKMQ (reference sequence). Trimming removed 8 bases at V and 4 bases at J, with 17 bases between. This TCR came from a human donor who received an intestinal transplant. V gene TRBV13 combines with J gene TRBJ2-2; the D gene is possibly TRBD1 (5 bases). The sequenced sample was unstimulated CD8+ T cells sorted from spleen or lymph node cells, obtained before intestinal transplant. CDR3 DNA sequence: TGTGCCAGCTCTATTTTGGGGCCTTCCACCGGGGAGCTGTTTTTT. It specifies CASSILGPSTGELFF. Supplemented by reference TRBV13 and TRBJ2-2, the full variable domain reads AAGVIQSPRHLIKEKRETATLKCYPIPRHDTVYWYQQGPGQDPQFLISFYEKMQSDKGSIPDRFSAQQFSDYHSELNMSSLELGDSALYFCASSILGPSTGELFFGEGSRLTVL.